This T cell receptor (beta chain) was identified in a study of T-cell memory formation after mild COVID-19. Study at large: There were largely donor-specific TCR clusters.

The study, taken as a whole, reports: The main location of contracting CD4+ clones was CM and EM, and that of contracting CD8+ clones was EMRA. CD4/CD8 balance characterized clones contracting day 15 to 85, and CD4+ skew characterized later expanders.

Germline V gene sequence: CDR1 SEHNR, CDR2 FQNEAQ (reference sequence). Trimming removed 5 bases from V and 8 bases from J; junction bases left unmatched: 2. The CDR3 contains 12 residues. This clonotype showed up just a few times. The target antigen is unknown. TCRdb called the 5' RACE reads again in MiXCR, with one record for every CDR3 protein. This table holds 560,000 or so distinct CDR3 sequences, approximately 15% found once. This clonotype originated in an adult woman who had mild COVID-19 (a few samples of this study predate the infection). Cell type and time point are not known. The chain combines TRBV7-9 with TRBJ2-1, with 8 bases that match TRBD1. The sample consisted of PBMCs or a T cell subset sorted from them (not recorded which). CDR3 protein: CASSEQGDEQFF. In DNA, the CDR3 is TGTGCCAGCAGCGAACAGGGGGATGAGCAGTTCTTC.